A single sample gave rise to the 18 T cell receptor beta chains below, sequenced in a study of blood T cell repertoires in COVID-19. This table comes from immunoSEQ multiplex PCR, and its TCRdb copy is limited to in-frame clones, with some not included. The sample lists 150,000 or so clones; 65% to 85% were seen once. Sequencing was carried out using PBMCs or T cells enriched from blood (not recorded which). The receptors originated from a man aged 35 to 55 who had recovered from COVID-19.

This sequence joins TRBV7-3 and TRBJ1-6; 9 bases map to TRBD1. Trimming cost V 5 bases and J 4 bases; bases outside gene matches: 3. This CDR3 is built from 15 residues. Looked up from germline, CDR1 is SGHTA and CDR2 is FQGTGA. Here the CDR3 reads CASSRGTGYNSPLHF. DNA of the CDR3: TGTGCCAGCAGCCGGGGGACAGGGTATAATTCACCCCTCCACTTT.

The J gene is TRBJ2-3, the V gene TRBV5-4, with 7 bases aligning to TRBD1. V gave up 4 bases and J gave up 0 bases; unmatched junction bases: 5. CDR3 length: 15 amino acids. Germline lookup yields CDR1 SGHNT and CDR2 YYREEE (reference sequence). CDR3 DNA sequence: TGTGCCAGCAGCCCAGGGGGTCGGAGCACAGATACGCAGTATTTT. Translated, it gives CASSPGGRSTDTQYF.

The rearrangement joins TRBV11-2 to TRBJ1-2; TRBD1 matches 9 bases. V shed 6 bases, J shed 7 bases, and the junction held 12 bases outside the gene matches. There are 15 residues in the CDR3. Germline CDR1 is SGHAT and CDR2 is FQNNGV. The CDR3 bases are TGTGCCAGCAGGCCGACCGGGACAGGGCCCGGTGGCTACACCTTC. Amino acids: CASRPTGTGPGGYTF.

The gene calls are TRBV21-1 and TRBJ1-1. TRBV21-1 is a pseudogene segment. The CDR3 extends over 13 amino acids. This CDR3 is CASLQCGWTEAFF. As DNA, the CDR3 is TGTGCCAGCCTACAATGCGGATGGACTGAAGCTTTCTTT.

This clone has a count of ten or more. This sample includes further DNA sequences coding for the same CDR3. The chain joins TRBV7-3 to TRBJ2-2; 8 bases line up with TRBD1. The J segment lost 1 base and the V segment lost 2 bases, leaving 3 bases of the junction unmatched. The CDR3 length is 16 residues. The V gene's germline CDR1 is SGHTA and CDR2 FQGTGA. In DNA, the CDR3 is TGTGCCAGCAGCTTAGGCGGACAGGGGAACACCGGGGAGCTGTTTTTT. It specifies CASSLGGQGNTGELFF.

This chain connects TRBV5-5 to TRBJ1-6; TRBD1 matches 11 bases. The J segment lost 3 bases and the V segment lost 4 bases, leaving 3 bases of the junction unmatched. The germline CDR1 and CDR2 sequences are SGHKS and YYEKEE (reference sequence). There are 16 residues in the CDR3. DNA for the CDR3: TGTGCCAGCAGCGGCGGGACAGGGGGCTATAATTCACCCCTCCACTTT. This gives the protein CASSGGTGGYNSPLHF. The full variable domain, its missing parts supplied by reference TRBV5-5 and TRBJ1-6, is DAGVTQSPTHLIKTRGQQVTLRCSPISGHKSVSWYQQVLGQGPQFIFQYYEKEERGRGNFPDRFSARQFPNYSSELNVNALLLGDSALYLCASSGGTGGYNSPLHFGNGTRLTVT.

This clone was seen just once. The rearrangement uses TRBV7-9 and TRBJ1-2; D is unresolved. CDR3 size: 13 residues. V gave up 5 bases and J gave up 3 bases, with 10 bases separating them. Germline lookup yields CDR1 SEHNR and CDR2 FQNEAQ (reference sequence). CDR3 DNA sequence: TGTGCCAGCAGCCCCACCCGCGACTATGGCTACACCTTC. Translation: CASSPTRDYGYTF.

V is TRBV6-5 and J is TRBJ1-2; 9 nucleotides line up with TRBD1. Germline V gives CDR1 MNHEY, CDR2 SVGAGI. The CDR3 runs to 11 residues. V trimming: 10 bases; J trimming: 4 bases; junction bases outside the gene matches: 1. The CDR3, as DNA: TGTGCCACGGGACAGGGCTATGGCTACACCTTC. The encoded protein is CATGQGYGYTF.

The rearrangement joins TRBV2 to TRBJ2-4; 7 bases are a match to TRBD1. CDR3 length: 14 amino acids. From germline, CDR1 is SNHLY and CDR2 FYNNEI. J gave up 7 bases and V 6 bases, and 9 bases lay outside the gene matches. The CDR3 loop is CASREQGIWNIQYF. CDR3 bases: TGTGCCAGCAGAGAACAGGGGATTTGGAACATTCAGTACTTC. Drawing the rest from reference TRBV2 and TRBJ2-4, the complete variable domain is EPEVTQTPSHQVTQMGQEVILRCVPISNHLYFYWYRQILGQKVEFLVSFYNNEISEKSEIFDDQFSVERPDGSNFTLKIRSTKLEDSAMYFCASREQGIWNIQYFGAGTRLSVL.

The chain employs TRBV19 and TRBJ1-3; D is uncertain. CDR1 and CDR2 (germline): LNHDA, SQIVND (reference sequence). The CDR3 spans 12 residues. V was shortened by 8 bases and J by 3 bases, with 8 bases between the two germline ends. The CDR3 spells CASSSVGNTIYF. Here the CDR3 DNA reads TGTGCCAGTTCCTCGGTTGGAAACACCATATATTTT.

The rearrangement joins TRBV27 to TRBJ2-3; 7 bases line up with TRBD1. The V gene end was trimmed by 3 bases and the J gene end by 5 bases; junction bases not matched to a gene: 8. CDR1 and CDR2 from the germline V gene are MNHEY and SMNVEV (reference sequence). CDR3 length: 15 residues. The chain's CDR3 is CASSLGPGGRDTQYF. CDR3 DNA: TGTGCCAGCAGTTTGGGGCCAGGGGGTAGAGATACGCAGTATTTT.

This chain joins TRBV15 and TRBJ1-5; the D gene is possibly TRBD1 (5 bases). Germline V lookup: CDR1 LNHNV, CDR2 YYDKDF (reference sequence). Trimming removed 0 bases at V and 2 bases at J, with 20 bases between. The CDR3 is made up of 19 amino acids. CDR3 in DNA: TGTGCCACCAGCAGAGAAGTGAGTGACAGAGGAGAAGGCAATCAGCCCCAGCATTTT. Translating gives CATSREVSDRGEGNQPQHF.

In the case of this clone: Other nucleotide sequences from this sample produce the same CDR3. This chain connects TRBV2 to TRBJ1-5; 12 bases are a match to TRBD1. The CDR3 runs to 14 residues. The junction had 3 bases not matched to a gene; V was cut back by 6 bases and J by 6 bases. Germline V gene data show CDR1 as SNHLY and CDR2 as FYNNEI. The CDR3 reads CASRGTGGGQPQHF. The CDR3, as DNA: TGTGCCAGCAGAGGGACAGGGGGCGGTCAGCCCCAGCATTTT. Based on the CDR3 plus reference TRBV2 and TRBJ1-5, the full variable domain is EPEVTQTPSHQVTQMGQEVILRCVPISNHLYFYWYRQILGQKVEFLVSFYNNEISEKSEIFDDQFSVERPDGSNFTLKIRSTKLEDSAMYFCASRGTGGGQPQHFGDGTRLSIL.

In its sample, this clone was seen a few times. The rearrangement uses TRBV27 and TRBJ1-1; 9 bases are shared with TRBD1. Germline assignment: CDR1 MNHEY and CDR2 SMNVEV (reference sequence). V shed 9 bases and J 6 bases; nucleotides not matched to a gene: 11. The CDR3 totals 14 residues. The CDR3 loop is CASSTWTGVPEAFF. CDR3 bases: TGTGCCAGTTCAACCTGGACAGGGGTCCCTGAAGCTTTCTTT.

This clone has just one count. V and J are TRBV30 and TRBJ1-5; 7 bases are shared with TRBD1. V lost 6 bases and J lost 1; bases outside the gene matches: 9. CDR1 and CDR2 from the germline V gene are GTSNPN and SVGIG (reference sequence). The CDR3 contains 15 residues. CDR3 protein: CACSAGGRSNQPQHF. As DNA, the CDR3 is TGTGCCTGCAGCGCAGGGGGACGGAGCAATCAGCCCCAGCATTTT.

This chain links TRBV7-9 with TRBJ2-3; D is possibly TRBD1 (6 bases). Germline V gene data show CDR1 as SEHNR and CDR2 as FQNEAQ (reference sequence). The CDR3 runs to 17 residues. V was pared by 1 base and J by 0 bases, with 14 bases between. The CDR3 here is CASSLGTRTVSTDTQYF. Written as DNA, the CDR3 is TGTGCCAGCAGCTTAGGAACCAGGACAGTTAGCACAGATACGCAGTATTTT.

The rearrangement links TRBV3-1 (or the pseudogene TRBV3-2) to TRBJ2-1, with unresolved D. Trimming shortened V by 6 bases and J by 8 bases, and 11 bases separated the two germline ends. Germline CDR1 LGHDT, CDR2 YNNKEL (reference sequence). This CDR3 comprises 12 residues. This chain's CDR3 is CASSPVGYEQFF. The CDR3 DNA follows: TGTGCCAGCAGTCCCGTCGGGTATGAGCAGTTCTTC.

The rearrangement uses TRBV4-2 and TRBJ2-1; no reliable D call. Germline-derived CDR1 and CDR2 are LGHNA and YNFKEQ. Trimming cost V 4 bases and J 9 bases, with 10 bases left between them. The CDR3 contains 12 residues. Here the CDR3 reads CASSPDRVEQFF. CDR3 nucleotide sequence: TGTGCCAGCAGCCCCGATCGGGTTGAGCAGTTCTTC.